The 10 T cell receptor beta chains listed next were all sequenced from one sample in a study of cytomegalovirus exposure and HLA in healthy donors (dated by TCRdb to 2016 to 2017). Libraries were made using the immunoSEQ multiplex PCR assay. TCRdb took over this immuneACCESS table, retaining in-frame rearrangements with V and J assigned. Such tables are incomplete; in checked studies, under half of the missing clones stem from an unresolved V gene, and the remainder is unexplained. The sample profile shows 100,000 or so clones; roughly 84% of them were found once. Of the sample, around 6% is held by the ten largest clones. Source material: PBMCs. The receptors come from a young man in good health and CMV-seropositive.

The chain combines TRBV10-2 with TRBJ2-1, with 11 bases aligning to TRBD2. Trimming at V came to 9 bases and at J to 5 bases, leaving 6 bases not matched to a gene. The CDR3 loop spans 14 amino acids. CDR1 is WSHSY, CDR2 SAAADI, per germline. For the CDR3, the DNA is TGCGCCAGTTTAGGGACTAGCGGTGACAATGAGCAGTTCTTC. Residues: CASLGTSGDNEQFF.

The gene calls are TRBV28 and TRBJ2-3; 11 positions match TRBD2. The germline gives CDR1 MDHEN, CDR2 SYDVKM. The junction had 8 bases not matched to a gene; V was cut back by 6 bases and J by 3 bases. This CDR3 region has 16 residues. CDR3 bases: TGTGCCAGCAGGAGCGTTCGGACTAGCGGGACAGATACGCAGTATTTT. The encoded protein is CASRSVRTSGTDTQYF.

This chain connects TRBV28 to TRBJ1-2; a weak D match, TRBD1 (6 bases). Germline CDR1 MDHEN, CDR2 SYDVKM. This CDR3 has 13 residues. The V and J ends lost 7 bases and 5 bases respectively, with 14 bases between them. Written as DNA, the CDR3 is TGTGCCAGCAATGGACAGCTGGTTTATGGCTACACCTTC. Amino acids: CASNGQLVYGYTF.

The J gene is TRBJ1-2, the V gene TRBV18; 11 bases fit TRBD1. V gave up 3 bases and J gave up 5 bases; unmatched junction bases: 5. Germline values: CDR1 KGHSH, CDR2 LQKENI. The CDR3 is 15 amino acids. DNA for the CDR3: TGTGCCAGCTCACCCGGGACAGGGGGATGGTATGGCTACACCTTC. This translates into CASSPGTGGWYGYTF.

This clone was counted only a few times. V is TRBV19 and J is TRBJ2-7, with 8 bases fitting TRBD2. The CDR3 runs to 15 residues. CDR1 is LNHDA and CDR2 is SQIVND in the germline V gene (reference sequence). The ends lost 1 base at V and 2 bases at J; junction bases unmatched: 4. The chain's CDR3 is CASSIGYSGTYEQYF. The CDR3 nucleotides are TGTGCCAGTAGTATAGGTTATAGCGGGACCTACGAGCAGTACTTC.

This clone has only a few counts. The chain links TRBV5-4 to TRBJ1-2; 9 nucleotides align to TRBD1. The CDR3 is 14 residues long. V was clipped by 5 bases and J by 6 bases; unmatched bases: 8. Germline lookup yields CDR1 SGHNT and CDR2 YYREEE (reference sequence). The CDR3 here is CASRIKGQGDGYTF. For the CDR3, the DNA is TGTGCCAGCAGAATAAAGGGACAGGGTGATGGCTACACCTTC.

This chain joins TRBV18 and TRBJ2-1, with 13 bases identical to TRBD2. Germline V gene data show CDR1 as KGHSH and CDR2 as LQKENI. V shed 3 bases and J 3 bases; nucleotides not matched to a gene: 5. There are 17 residues in the CDR3. CDR3 nucleotide sequence: TGTGCCAGCTCACCGACTAGCGGGGGGACCTTCTACAATGAGCAGTTCTTC. Residues: CASSPTSGGTFYNEQFF.

The V and J genes are TRBV7-2 and TRBJ1-4; 9 bases agree with TRBD1. CDR3 length: 15 residues. J lost 3 bases, V lost 1 base, and 0 bases had no gene match. Germline V gene lookup returns CDR1 SGHTA and CDR2 FQGNSA. The CDR3 coding sequence is TGTGCCAGCAGCTTAGGGGACAGGGCTAATGAAAAACTGTTTTTT. It is translated as CASSLGDRANEKLFF.

The chain is built from TRBV2 and TRBJ2-3; 10 nucleotides line up with TRBD1. The CDR3 runs to 17 residues. The trim removed 8 bases at V and 5 bases at J, leaving 16 bases unmatched. Germline V gene lookup returns CDR1 SNHLY and CDR2 FYNNEI. CDR3 loop: CASGMTGTGVIGDTQYF. In DNA, the CDR3 is TGTGCCAGCGGAATGACCGGGACAGGGGTAATCGGAGATACGCAGTATTTT.

V is TRBV6-1 and J is TRBJ1-2, with D perhaps TRBD1 (6 bases). Per the germline V gene, CDR1 is MNHNS and CDR2 is SASEGT. This CDR3 has 15 amino acids. V was trimmed by 4 bases and J by 4 bases, leaving 16 bases between them. The CDR3 spells CASSANGQSRYGYTF. As DNA, the CDR3 is TGTGCCAGCAGTGCCAATGGACAGAGCCGCTATGGCTACACCTTC.